The clone carrying this TCR beta chain was seen many times. The antigen is undetermined. The V gene's germline CDR1 is SGHNT and CDR2 YENEEA. The CDR3 is 15 residues long. Trimming took 4 bases from V and 5 from J; bases not matched to a gene: 9. This sample is drawn from a study of regulatory T cells in long-lasting Graves disease. Points from the study as a whole: TCR diversity in persistent Graves' patients was below that of newly diagnosed ones.

Construction of TCR beta libraries relied on iRepertoire HTBI primers and on Arm-PCR targeting CDR3 regions. TCRdb analysed the multiplex PCR reads with MiXCR anew, one entry per CDR3 protein. The sample has hundreds of thousands of distinct CDR3 sequences; about 16% are singletons. As to time point: newly diagnosed GD, antithyroid drugs for less than 3 months. From PBMCs, RNA was extracted and then used to make the TCR library. The same specimen was also included in a second study, on T cells in Graves' hyperthyroidism and ophthalmopathy. That source notes: Researchers found most expanded thyroid clonotypes above 0.001 in blood as well. A 13 V-J signature model discriminated ophthalmopathy versus stable hyperthyroidism.

The sample in question was peripheral blood mononuclear cells (PBMCs), obtained at new diagnosis, from a patient treated with antithyroid drugs. This receptor was obtained from a woman aged 40 to 65 with Graves disease. The J gene is TRBJ2-5, the V gene TRBV11-3; TRBD2 matches 8 bases. CDR3 residues: CASSYRGTRSETQYF. The CDR3 DNA sequence: TGTGCCAGCAGCTATAGAGGGACTAGGAGCGAGACCCAGTACTTC.